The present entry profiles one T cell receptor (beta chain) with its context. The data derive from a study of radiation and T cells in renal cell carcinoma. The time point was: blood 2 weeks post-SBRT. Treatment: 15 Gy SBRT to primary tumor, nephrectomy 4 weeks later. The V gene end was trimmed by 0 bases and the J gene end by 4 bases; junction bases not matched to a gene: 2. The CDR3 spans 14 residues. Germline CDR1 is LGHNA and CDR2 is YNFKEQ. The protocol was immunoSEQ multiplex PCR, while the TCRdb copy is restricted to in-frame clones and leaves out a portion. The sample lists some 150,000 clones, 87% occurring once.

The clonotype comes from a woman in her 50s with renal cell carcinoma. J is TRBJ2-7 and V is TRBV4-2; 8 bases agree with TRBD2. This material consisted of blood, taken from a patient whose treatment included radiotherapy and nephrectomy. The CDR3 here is CASSQDGGAYEQYF. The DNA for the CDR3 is TGTGCCAGCAGCCAAGACGGGGGGGCTTACGAGCAGTACTTC.